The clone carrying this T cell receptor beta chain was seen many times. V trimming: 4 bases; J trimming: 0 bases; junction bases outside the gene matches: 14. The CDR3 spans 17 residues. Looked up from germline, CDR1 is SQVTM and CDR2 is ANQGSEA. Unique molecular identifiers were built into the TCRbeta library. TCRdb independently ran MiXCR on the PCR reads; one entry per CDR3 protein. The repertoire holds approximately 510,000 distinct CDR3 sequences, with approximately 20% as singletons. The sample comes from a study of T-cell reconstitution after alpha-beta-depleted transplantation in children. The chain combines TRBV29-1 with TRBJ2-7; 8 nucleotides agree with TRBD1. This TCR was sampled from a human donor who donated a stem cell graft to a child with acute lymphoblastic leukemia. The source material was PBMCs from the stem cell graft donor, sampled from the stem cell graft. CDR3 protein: CSVGNPRDRRVSYEQYF. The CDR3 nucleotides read TGCAGCGTTGGCAACCCTCGGGACAGGCGGGTCTCCTACGAGCAGTACTTC.